This T cell receptor beta chain derives from a study of blood T cells in healthy people across ages. Study conclusions and caveats: TCR beta diversity correlated strongly with naive T cell percentage. Both naive CD4+ cell counts and diversity were greater in long-lived donors than in aged donors.

Through a sample-barcoded 5' primer and a J-beta primer mix, a second PCR was run for about 7 to 12 cycles. Each CDR3 protein gets one entry after TCRdb re-called the 5' RACE reads with MiXCR. Among around 870,000 distinct CDR3 sequences listed, 29% were seen once. This clonotype was seen at least ten times. The antigen is undetermined. Donors were healthy Caucasian individuals from Russia aged about 6 to 90. Per germline, CDR1 SGHRS and CDR2 YFSETQ. CDR3 length equals 16 residues. The V and J ends lost 0 bases and 0 bases respectively, with 12 bases between them. Sequenced input: blood. This TCR came from a woman of 80 years or more in good health. This chain connects TRBV5-1 to TRBJ1-1; no firm D call. CDR3 bases: TGCGCCAGCAGCTTGGGCCGGGATAGCATGAACACTGAAGCTTTCTTT. Protein: CASSLGRDSMNTEAFF.